This is a list of T cell receptor beta chains from one sample in a study of blood T cell repertoires in COVID-19. Assay used: immunoSEQ multiplex PCR; TCRdb lists only in-frame clones, some missing. The profile covers hundreds of thousands of clones, with about 89% appearing a single time and about 9.9% taken by the ten largest. The sequenced sample consisted of PBMCs or T cells enriched from blood (not recorded which). These receptors all stem from a woman in her thirties or forties who had recovered from COVID-19. Both conserved end residues are part of each CDR3. D genes are given only for firm matches. Clone size is given for some rows only: seen once, a few or many times, or a class if the clone is expanded.

TRBJ1-5	TRBV6-5	once	TRBD1	TGTGCCAGCAGTCTGACAGGGGGACAGCCCCAGCATTTT	CASSLTGGQPQHF
TRBJ2-2	TRBV9	-	-	TGTGCCAGCACCTCGGGACTTTGGAACACCGGGGAGCTGTTTTTT	CASTSGLWNTGELFF
TRBJ2-1	TRBV5-1	-	-	TGCGCCAGCAGCTATCAACCAGGGGCTACAAGTGAGCAGTTCTTC	CASSYQPGATSEQFF
TRBJ1-6	TRBV3-1/TRBV3-2	-	-	TGTGCCAGCAGCCAACCCTCGGGACACTATAATTCACCCCTCCACTTT	CASSQPSGHYNSPLHF
TRBJ1-2	TRBV5-1	-	TRBD1	TGCGCCAGCAGCTTGGGACAGGGGGCAGACTATGGCTACACCTTC	CASSLGQGADYGYTF
TRBJ2-4	TRBV5-6	-	-	TGTGCCAGCAGCCCCACCCCTAGGGGTGCCAAAAACATTCAGTACTTC	CASSPTPRGAKNIQYF
TRBJ1-5	TRBV29-1	-	TRBD1	TGCAGCGTAGCTCAGGGGGGCAATCAGCCCCAGCATTTT	CSVAQGGNQPQHF
TRBJ1-2	TRBV7-9	-	-	TGTGCCAGCAGCTTACACGGCGAGGGCCCTGATGGCTACACCTTC	CASSLHGEGPDGYTF
TRBJ1-2	TRBV5-1	-	-	TGCGCCAGCAGCTTGGAGGGAGGCTATGGCTACACCTTC	CASSLEGGYGYTF
TRBJ2-1	TRBV9	-	-	TGTGCCAGCAGCGTAGATGGACAGCTCAATGAGCAGTTCTTC	CASSVDGQLNEQFF